This TCR beta chain is drawn from a study of a mutant IDH1 vaccine in newly diagnosed glioma. Across the study: Eight vaccinations went to patients in weeks 1, 3, 5, 7, 11, 15, 19, 23. Previous treatment comprised radiotherapy, temozolomide, or both, mostly both.

Libraries were prepared by immunoSEQ multiplex PCR; TCRdb keeps only in-frame clonotypes and omits some of them. The sample shows 82,000 or so clones, 85% of them seen only once. Comments on this clone: The antigen is unknown.

This sample's time point: week 23, last vaccination. Each dose of the vaccine consisted of 300 ug of mutant IDH1 20-mer peptide, with topical imiquimod. The TCR sequence derives from a man aged 25-45 years with glioma. Some clones in this sample may be carry-over from other donors' samples. Here the sequenced sample was PBMCs, taken from a glioma patient whose treatment included an IDH1 peptide vaccine.

Written as DNA, the CDR3 is TGTGCCAGCAGCGTTGGGGCTAGTTACACCGGGGAGCTGTTTTTT. Translated, it gives CASSVGASYTGELFF. The rearrangement links TRBV9 to TRBJ2-2; tentative D call: TRBD1 (5 bases). Trimming took 2 bases from V and 3 from J, leaving 11 bases between them. Germline CDR1 is SGDLS and CDR2 is YYNGEE. The CDR3 is made up of 15 amino acids. Supplemented by reference TRBV9 and TRBJ2-2, the full variable domain reads DSGVTQTPKHLITATGQRVTLRCSPRSGDLSVYWYQQSLDQGLQFLIQYYNGEERAKGNILERFSAQQFPDLHSELNLSSLELGDSALYFCASSVGASYTGELFFGEGSRLTVL.